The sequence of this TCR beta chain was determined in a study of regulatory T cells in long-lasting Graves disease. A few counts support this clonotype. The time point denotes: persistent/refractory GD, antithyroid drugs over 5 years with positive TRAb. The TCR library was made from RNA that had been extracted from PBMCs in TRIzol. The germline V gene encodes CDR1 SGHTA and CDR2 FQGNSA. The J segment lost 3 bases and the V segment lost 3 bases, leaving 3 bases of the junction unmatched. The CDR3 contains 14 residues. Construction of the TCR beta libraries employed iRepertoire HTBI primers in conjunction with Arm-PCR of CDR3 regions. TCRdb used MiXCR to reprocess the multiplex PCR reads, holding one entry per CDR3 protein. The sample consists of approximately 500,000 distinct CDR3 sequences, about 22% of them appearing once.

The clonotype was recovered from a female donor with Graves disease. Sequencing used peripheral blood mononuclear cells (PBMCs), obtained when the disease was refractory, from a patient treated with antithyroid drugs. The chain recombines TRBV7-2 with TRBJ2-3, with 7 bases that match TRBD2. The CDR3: CASSLTRETDTQYF. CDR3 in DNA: TGTGCCAGCAGCTTGACGCGGGAGACAGATACGCAGTATTTT.